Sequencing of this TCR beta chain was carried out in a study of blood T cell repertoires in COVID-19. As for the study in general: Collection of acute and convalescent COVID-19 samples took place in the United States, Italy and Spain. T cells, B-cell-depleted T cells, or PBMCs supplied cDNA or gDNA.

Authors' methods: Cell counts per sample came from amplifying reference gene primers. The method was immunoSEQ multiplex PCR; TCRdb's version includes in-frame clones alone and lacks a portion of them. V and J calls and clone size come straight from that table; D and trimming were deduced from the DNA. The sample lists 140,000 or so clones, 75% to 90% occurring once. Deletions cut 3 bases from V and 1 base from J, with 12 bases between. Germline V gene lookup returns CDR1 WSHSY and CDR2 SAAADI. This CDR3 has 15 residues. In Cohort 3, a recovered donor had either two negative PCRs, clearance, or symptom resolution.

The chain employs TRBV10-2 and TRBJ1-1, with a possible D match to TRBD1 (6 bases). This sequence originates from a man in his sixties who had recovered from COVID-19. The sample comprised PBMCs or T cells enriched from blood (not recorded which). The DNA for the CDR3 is TGCGCCAGCAGTGACGGACAGCCGGGGAACACTGAAGCTTTCTTT. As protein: CASSDGQPGNTEAFF.